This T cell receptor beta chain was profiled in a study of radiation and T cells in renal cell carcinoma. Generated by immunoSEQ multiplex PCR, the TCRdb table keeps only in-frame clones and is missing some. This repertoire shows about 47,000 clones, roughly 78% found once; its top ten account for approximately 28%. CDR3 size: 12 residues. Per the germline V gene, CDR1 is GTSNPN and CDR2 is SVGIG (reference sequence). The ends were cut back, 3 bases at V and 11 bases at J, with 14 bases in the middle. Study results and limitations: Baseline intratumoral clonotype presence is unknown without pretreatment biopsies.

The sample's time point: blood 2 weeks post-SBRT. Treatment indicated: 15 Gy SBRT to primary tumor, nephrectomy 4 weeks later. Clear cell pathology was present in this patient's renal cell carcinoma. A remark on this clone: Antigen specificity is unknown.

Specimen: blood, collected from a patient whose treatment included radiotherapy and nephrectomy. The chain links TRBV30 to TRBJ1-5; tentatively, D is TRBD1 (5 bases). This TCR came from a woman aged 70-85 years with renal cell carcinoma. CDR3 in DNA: TGTGCCTGGAGAGGTCCTGGGGGGGCCCAGCATTTT. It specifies CAWRGPGGAQHF.